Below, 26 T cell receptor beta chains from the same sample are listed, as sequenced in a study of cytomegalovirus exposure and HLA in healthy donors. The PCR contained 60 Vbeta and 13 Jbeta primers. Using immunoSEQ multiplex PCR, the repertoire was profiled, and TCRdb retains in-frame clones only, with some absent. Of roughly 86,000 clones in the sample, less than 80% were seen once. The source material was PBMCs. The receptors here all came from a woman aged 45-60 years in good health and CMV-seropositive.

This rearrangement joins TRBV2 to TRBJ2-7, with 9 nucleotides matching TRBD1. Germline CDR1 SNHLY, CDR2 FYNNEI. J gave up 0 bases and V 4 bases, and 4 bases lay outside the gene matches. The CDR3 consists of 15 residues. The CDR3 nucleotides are TGTGCCAGCAGTGCCGGGACAGGGAGCTCCTACGAGCAGTACTTC. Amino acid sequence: CASSAGTGSSYEQYF.

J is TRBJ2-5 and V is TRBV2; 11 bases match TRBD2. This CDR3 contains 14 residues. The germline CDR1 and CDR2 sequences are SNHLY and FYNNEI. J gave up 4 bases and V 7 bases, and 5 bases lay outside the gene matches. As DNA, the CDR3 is TGTGCCAGCACTAAAACTAGCGGGGGAGAGACCCAGTACTTC. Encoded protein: CASTKTSGGETQYF.

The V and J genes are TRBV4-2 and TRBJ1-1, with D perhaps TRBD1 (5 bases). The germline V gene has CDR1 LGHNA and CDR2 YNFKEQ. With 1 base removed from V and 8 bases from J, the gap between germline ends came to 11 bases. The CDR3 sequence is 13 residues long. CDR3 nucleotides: TGTGCCAGCAGCCAAGGTTCGGGGGACGAAGCTTTCTTT. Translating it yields CASSQGSGDEAFF.

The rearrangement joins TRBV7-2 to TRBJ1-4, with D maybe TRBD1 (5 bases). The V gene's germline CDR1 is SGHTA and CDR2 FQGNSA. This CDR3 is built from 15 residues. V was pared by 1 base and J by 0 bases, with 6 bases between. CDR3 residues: CASSLDRSTNEKLFF. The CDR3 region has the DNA TGTGCCAGCAGCTTAGACAGGTCAACTAATGAAAAACTGTTTTTT. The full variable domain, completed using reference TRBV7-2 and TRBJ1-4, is GAGVSQSPSNKVTEKGKDVELRCDPISGHTALYWYRQSLGQGLEFLIYFQGNSAPDKSGLPSDRFSAERTGGSVSTLTIQRTQQEDSAVYLCASSLDRSTNEKLFFGSGTQLSVL.

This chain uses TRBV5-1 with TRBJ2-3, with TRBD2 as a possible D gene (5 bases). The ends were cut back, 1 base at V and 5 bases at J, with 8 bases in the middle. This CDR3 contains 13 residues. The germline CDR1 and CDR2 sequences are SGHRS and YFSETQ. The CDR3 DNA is TGCGCCAGCAGCTTGCCCGGGGAAGATACGCAGTATTTT. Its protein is CASSLPGEDTQYF.

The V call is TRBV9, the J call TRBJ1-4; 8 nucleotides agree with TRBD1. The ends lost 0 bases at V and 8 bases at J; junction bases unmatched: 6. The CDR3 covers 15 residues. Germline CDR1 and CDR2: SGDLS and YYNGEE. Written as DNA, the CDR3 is TGTGCCAGCAGCGTAGCAGGGACAGGAGGAGAAAAACTGTTTTTT. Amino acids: CASSVAGTGGEKLFF.

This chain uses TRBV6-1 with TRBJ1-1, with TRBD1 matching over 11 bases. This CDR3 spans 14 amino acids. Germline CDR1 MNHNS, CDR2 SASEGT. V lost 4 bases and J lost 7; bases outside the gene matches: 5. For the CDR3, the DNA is TGTGCCAGCAGTGGTGGACAGGGGGCTCTTGAAGCTTTCTTT. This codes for CASSGGQGALEAFF.

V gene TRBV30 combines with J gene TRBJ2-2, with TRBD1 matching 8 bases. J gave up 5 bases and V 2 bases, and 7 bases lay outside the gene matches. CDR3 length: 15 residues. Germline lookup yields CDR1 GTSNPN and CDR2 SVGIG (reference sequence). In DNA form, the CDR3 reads TGTGCCTGGAGTACCGGGACAGGTGTTACCGGGGAGCTGTTTTTT. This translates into CAWSTGTGVTGELFF.

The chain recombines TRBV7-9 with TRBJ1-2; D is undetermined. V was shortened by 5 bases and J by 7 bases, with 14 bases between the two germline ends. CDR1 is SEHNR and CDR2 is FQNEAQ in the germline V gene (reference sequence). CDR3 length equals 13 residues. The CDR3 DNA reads TGTGCCAGCAGCAGTGTGAGGGCTGGTGGCTACACCTTC. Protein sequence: CASSSVRAGGYTF.

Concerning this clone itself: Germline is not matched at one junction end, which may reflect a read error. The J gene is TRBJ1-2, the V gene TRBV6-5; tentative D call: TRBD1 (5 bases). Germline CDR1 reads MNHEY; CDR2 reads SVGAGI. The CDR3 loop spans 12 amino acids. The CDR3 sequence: CASRQTNGGPFF. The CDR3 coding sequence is TGTGCCAGCAGGCAGACAAACGGGGGTCCATTCTTC.

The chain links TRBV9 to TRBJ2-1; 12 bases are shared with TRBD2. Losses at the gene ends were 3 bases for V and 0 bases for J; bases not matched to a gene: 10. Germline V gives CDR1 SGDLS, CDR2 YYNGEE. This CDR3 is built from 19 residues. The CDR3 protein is CASSGRLAGETSSYNEQFF. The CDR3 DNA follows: TGTGCCAGCAGCGGGAGACTAGCGGGGGAAACTAGCTCCTACAATGAGCAGTTCTTC.

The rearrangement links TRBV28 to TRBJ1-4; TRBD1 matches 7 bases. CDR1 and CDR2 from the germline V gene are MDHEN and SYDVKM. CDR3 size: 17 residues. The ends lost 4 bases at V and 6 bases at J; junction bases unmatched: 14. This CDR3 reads CASSSTPPGTAYEKLFF. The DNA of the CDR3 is TGTGCCAGCAGTTCGACCCCTCCCGGGACAGCTTATGAAAAACTGTTTTTT. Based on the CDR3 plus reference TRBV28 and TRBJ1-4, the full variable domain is DVKVTQSSRYLVKRTGEKVFLECVQDMDHENMFWYRQDPGLGLRLIYFSYDVKMKEKGDIPEGYSVSREKKERFSLILESASTNQTSMYLCASSSTPPGTAYEKLFFGSGTQLSVL.

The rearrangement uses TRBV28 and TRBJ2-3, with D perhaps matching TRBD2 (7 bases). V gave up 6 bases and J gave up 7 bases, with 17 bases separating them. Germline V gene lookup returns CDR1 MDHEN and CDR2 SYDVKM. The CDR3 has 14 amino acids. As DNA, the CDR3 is TGTGCCAGCAGCCCGTCAGAGGGGGGGTATACGCAGTATTTT. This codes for CASSPSEGGYTQYF.

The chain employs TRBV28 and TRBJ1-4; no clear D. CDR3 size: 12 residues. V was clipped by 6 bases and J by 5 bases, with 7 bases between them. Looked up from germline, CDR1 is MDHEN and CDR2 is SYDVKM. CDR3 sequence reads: CASRQSNEKLFF. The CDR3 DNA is TGTGCCAGCAGACAGTCAAATGAAAAACTGTTTTTT.

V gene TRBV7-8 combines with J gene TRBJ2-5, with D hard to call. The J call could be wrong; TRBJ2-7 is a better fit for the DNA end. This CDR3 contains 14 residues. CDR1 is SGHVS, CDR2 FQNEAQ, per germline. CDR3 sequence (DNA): TGTGCCAGCAGCTCCTACGAGGTCCCTGTCGAGCAGTACTTC. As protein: CASSSYEVPVEQYF.

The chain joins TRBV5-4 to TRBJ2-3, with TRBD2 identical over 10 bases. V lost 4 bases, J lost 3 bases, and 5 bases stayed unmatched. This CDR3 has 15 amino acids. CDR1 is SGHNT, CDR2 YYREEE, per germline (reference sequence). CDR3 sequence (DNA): TGTGCCAGCAGCGCTAGCGGGGGAGGTACAGATACGCAGTATTTT. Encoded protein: CASSASGGGTDTQYF.

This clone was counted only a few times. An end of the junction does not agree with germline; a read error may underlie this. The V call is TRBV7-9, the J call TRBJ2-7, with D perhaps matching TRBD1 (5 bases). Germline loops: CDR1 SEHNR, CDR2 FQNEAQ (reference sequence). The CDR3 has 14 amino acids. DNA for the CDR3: TGTTCCAGCAGCCCCTCCCTCAGGGTCCACGAGCAGTACTTC. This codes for CSSSPSLRVHEQYF.

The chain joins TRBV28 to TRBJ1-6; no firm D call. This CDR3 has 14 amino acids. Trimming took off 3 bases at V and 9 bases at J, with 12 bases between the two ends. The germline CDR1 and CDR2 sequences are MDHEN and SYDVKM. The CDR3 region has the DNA TGTGCCAGCAGTTTCTACACCCGGGGTTCACCCCTCCACTTT. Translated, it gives CASSFYTRGSPLHF.

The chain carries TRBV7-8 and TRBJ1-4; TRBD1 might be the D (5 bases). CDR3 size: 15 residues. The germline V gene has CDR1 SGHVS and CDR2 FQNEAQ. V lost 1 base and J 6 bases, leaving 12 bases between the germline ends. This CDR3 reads CASSLGRGRDEKLFF. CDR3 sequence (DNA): TGTGCCAGCAGCTTAGGGAGGGGAAGGGATGAAAAACTGTTTTTT.

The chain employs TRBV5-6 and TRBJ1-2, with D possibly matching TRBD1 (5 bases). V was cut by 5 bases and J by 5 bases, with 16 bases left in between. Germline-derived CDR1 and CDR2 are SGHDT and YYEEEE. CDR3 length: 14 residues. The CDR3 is CASSGGGSGYGYTF. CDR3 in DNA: TGTGCCAGCAGTGGGGGAGGATCGGGATATGGCTACACCTTC.

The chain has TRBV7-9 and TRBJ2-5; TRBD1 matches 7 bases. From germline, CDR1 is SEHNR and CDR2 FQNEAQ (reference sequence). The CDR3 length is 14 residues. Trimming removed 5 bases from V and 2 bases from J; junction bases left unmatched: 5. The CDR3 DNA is TGTGCCAGCAGCGCTTGGACAGGTCAAGAGACCCAGTACTTC. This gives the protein CASSAWTGQETQYF.

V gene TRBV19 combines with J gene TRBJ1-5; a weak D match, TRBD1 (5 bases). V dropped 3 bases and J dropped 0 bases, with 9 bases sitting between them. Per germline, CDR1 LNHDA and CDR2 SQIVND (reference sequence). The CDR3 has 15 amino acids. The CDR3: CASSIGTYSNQPQHF. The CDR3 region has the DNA TGTGCCAGTAGTATTGGGACTTATAGCAATCAGCCCCAGCATTTT.

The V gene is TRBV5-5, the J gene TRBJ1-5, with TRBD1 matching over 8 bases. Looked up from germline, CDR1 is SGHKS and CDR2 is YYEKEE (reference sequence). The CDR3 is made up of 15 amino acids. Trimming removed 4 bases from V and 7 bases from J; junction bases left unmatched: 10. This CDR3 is CASSPEPQGAQPQHF. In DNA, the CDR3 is TGTGCCAGCAGCCCCGAGCCTCAGGGGGCCCAGCCCCAGCATTTT.

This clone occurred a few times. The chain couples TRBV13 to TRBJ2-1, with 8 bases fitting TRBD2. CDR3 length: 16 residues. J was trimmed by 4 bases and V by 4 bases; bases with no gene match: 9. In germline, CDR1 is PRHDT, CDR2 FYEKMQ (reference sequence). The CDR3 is CASSSGLRGVYNEQFF. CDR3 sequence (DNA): TGTGCCAGCAGCTCCGGTCTGCGGGGGGTATACAATGAGCAGTTCTTC. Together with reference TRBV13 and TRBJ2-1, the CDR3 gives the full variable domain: AAGVIQSPRHLIKEKRETATLKCYPIPRHDTVYWYQQGPGQDPQFLISFYEKMQSDKGSIPDRFSAQQFSDYHSELNMSSLELGDSALYFCASSSGLRGVYNEQFFGPGTRLTVL.

DNA for the CDR3: TGCGCCAGCAGCTTGGGACAGGGGGGCTATGGCTACACCTTC. As protein: CASSLGQGGYGYTF. The V call is TRBV5-1, the J call TRBJ1-2; 9 nucleotides match TRBD1. V lost 0 bases and J lost 4; bases outside the gene matches: 1. Germline CDR1 SGHRS, CDR2 YFSETQ. This CDR3 comprises 14 residues.

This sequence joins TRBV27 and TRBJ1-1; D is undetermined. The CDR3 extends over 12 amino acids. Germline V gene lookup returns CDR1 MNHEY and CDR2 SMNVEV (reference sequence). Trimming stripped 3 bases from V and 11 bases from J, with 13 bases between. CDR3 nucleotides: TGTGCCAGCAGTTTGTGGGGAGGAGAGGCTTTCTTT. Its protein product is CASSLWGGEAFF.